Listed below are T cell receptor beta chains from one sample, sequenced in a study of regulatory T cells in long-lasting Graves disease. Using its own MiXCR run on the multiplex PCR reads, TCRdb lists one record per CDR3 protein. The sample holds about 310,000 distinct CDR3 sequences, 18% seen once. The sequencing used peripheral blood mononuclear cells (PBMCs), collected at new diagnosis, from a patient treated with antithyroid drugs. Source of these receptors: a female donor with Graves disease. The CDR3 runs from the conserved cysteine through the conserved F or W. Fields, in order: V gene, J gene, clone size, D gene, CDR3 DNA, CDR3 protein. The D gene is left open where the match is weak. Size is stated for part of the rows, as once, few or many counts, or as a class when the clone is expanded.

v_gene: TRBV12-3/TRBV12-4
j_gene: TRBJ1-2
abundance: many
d_gene: TRBD1
CDR3nt: TGTGCCAGCAGCGACTCAGGGGGCCAGGGCTATGGCTACACCTTC
CDR3aa: CASSDSGGQGYGYTF

v_gene: TRBV5-1
j_gene: TRBJ1-3
abundance: once
d_gene: -
CDR3nt: TGCGCCAGCAGCTTGGGACAGGCTCGCTTCTCTGGAAACACCATATATTTT
CDR3aa: CASSLGQARFSGNTIYF

v_gene: TRBV6-1
j_gene: TRBJ1-6
abundance: -
d_gene: -
CDR3nt: TGTGCCAGCCGAACGACCTCCAGGGGTTCACCCCTCCACTTT
CDR3aa: CASRTTSRGSPLHF

v_gene: TRBV19
j_gene: TRBJ1-1
abundance: many
d_gene: TRBD1
CDR3nt: TGTGCCAGTACCGCGGACAGGCGGGGGACTGAAGCTTTCTTT
CDR3aa: CASTADRRGTEAFF

v_gene: TRBV11-3
j_gene: TRBJ2-2
abundance: -
d_gene: TRBD2
CDR3nt: TGTGCCAGCAGCACGGGGGGTGACACCGGGGAGCTGTTTTTT
CDR3aa: CASSTGGDTGELFF

v_gene: TRBV2
j_gene: TRBJ2-1
abundance: many
d_gene: -
CDR3nt: TGTGCCAGCAGTGAAGAAGGGACCCGACTCTACAATGAGCAGTTCTTC
CDR3aa: CASSEEGTRLYNEQFF

v_gene: TRBV28
j_gene: TRBJ1-2
abundance: many
d_gene: -
CDR3nt: TGTGCCAGCACAAAGGATAACTATGGCTACACCTTC
CDR3aa: CASTKDNYGYTF

v_gene: TRBV7-9
j_gene: TRBJ2-7
abundance: few
d_gene: -
CDR3nt: TGTGCCAGCAGCTTAGCGCTGCTAGGGGGGAGCTCCTACGAGCAGTACTTC
CDR3aa: CASSLALLGGSSYEQYF

v_gene: TRBV10-3
j_gene: TRBJ2-3
abundance: many
d_gene: -
CDR3nt: TGTGCCATAACGAGGGCAGGGAGGACAGATACGCAGTATTTT
CDR3aa: CAITRAGRTDTQYF

v_gene: TRBV12-3/TRBV12-4
j_gene: TRBJ2-4
abundance: -
d_gene: TRBD2
CDR3nt: TGTGCCAGCAGTTTAGTAGCGGGAGGGCCTTCGGACAAAAACATTCAGTACTTC
CDR3aa: CASSLVAGGPSDKNIQYF

v_gene: TRBV7-9
j_gene: TRBJ2-6
abundance: -
d_gene: TRBD2
CDR3nt: TGTGCCAGCAGCTTCGGGACTAGCGGGATTGGTGGGGCCAACGTCCTGACTTTC
CDR3aa: CASSFGTSGIGGANVLTF

v_gene: TRBV7-9
j_gene: TRBJ1-6
abundance: few
d_gene: -
CDR3nt: TGTGCCAGCAGCTTAGAAGGGAGCAATGGTTCACCCCTCCACTTT
CDR3aa: CASSLEGSNGSPLHF

v_gene: TRBV18
j_gene: TRBJ2-7
abundance: few
d_gene: TRBD2
CDR3nt: TGTGCCAGCTCACCACCTTCTAGCGGAAATAATAGGGCCTACGAGCAGTACTTC
CDR3aa: CASSPPSSGNNRAYEQYF

v_gene: TRBV19
j_gene: TRBJ2-1
abundance: many
d_gene: TRBD2
CDR3nt: TGTGCCAGTCGATCTAGCGGGGGCCTCTCCTACAATGAGCAGTTCTTC
CDR3aa: CASRSSGGLSYNEQFF